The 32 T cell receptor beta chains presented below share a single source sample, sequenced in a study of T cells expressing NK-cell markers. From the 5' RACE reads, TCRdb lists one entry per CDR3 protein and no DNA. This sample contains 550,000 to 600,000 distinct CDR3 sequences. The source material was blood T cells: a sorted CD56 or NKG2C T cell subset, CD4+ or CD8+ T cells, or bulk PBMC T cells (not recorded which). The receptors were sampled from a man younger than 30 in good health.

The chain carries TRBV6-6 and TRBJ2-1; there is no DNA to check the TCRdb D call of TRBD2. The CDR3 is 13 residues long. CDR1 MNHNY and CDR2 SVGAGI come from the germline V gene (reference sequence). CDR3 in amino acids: CASSWSSGWEQFF.

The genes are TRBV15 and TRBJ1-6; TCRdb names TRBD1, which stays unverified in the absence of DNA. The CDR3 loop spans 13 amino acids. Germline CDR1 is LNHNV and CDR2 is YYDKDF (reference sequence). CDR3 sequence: CATSTRGNSPLHF.

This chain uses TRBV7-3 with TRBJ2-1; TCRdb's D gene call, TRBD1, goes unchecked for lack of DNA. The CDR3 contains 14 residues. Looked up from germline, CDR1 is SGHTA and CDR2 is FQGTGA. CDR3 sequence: CASSAGNRVNEQFF.

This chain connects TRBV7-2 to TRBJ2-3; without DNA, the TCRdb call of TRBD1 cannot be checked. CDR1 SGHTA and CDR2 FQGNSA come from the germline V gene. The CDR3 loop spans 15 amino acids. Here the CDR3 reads CASSSGVGGLDTQYF. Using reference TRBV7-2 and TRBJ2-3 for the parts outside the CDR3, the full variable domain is GAGVSQSPSNKVTEKGKDVELRCDPISGHTALYWYRQSLGQGLEFLIYFQGNSAPDKSGLPSDRFSAERTGGSVSTLTIQRTQQEDSAVYLCASSSGVGGLDTQYFGPGTRLTVL.

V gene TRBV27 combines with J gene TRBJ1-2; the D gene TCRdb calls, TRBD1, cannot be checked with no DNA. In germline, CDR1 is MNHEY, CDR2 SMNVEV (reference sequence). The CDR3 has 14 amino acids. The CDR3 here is CASSLGTGLYGYTF.

CDR3 loop: CASSRRDRDYEQYF. The V and J genes are TRBV27 and TRBJ2-7; the TCRdb D gene call, TRBD1, has no DNA to confirm it. CDR1 and CDR2 from the germline V gene are MNHEY and SMNVEV (reference sequence). The CDR3 is made up of 14 amino acids.

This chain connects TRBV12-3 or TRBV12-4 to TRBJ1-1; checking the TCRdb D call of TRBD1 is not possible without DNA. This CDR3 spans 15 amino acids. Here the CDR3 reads CASSLMTGGTTEAFF.

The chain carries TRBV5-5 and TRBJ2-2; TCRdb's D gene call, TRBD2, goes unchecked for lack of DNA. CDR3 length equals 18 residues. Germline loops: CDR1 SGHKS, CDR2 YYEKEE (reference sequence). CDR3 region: CASSLGFGRETRTGELFF.

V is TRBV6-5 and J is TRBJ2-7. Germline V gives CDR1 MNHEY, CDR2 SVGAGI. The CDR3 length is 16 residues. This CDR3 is CASSYSGDRSYYEQYF.

Here the CDR3 reads CASCHERADFAYEQYF. The chain combines TRBV12-3 or TRBV12-4 with TRBJ2-7; as DNA is missing, the TRBD2 call by TCRdb cannot be tested. There are 16 residues in the CDR3.

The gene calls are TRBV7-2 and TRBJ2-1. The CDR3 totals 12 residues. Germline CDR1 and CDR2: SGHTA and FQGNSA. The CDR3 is CASFGSYNEQFF.

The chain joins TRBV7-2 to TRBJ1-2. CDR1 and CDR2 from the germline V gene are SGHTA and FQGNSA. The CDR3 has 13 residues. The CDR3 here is CASSLVMGYGYTF.

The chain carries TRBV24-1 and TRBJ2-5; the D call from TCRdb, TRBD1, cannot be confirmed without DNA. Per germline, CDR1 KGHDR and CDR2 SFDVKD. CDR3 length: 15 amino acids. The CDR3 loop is CATSDPTGDQETQYF.

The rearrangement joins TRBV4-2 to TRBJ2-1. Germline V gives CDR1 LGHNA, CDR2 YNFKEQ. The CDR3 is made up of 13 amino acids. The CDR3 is CASSQESGNEQFF.

The CDR3 loop reads CASSFSGGVGNTIYF. This sequence joins TRBV6-5 and TRBJ1-3; absent DNA, TCRdb's TRBD1 call cannot be checked. The CDR3 length is 15 residues. Germline loops: CDR1 MNHEY, CDR2 SVGAGI.

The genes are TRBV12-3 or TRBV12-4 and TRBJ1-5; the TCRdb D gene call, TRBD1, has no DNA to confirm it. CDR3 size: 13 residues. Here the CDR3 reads CASSFTGVSPQHF.

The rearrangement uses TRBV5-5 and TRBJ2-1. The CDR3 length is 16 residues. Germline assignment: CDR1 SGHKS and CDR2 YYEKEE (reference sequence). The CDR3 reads CASSLETGSSYNEQFF.

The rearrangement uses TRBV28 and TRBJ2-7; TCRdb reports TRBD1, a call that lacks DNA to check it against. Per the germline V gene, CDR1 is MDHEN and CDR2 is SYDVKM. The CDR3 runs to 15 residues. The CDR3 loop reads CASSFPGGPSYEQYF.

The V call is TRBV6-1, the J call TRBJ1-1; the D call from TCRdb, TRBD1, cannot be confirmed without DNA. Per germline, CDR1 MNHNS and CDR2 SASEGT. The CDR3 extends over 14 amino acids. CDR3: CASSRRGMNTEAFF.

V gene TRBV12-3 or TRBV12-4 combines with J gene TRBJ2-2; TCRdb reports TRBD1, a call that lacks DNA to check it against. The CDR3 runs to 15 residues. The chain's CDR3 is CASTMGTDGTGELFF.

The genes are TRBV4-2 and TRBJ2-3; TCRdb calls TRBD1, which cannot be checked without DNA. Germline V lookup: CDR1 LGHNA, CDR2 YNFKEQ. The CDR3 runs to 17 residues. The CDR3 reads CASSHEGGRPQADTQYF.

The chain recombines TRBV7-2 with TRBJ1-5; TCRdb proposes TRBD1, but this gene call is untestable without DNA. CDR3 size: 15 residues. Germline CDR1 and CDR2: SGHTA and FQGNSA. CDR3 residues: CASSQGDRAGQPQHF.

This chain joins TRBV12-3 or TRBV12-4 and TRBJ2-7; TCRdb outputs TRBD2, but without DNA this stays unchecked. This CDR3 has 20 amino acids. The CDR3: CASSLGWGRTPSGSHYEQYF.

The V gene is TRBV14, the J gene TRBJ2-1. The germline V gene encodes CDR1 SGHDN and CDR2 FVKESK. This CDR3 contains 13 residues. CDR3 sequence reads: CASSQDLEAEQFF.

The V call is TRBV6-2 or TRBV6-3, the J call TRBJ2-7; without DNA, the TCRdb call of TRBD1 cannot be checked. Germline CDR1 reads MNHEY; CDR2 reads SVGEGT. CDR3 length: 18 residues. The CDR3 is CASSYSLNNGQRSYEQYF.

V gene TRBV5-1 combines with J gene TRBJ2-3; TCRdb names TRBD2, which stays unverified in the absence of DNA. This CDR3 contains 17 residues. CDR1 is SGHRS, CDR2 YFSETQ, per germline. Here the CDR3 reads CASSLTMTSVGTDTQYF.

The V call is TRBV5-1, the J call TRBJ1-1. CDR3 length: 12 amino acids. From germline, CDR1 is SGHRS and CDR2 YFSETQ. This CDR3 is CASSLAAGTAFF.

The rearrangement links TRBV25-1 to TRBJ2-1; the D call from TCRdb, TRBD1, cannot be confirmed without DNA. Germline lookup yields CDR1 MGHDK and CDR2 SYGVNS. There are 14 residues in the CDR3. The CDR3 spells CASSTAGRYNEQFF.

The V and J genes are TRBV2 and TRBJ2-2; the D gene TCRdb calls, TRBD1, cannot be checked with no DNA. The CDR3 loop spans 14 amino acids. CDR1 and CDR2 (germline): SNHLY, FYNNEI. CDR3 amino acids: CASSDPGETGELFF.

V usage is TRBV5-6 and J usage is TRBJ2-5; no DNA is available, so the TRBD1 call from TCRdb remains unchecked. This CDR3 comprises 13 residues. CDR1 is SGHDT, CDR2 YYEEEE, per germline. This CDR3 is CASSLQGWETQYF. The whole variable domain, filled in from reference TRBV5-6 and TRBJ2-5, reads DAGVTQSPTHLIKTRGQQVTLRCSPKSGHDTVSWYQQALGQGPQFIFQYYEEEERQRGNFPDRFSGHQFPNYSSELNVNALLLGDSALYLCASSLQGWETQYFGPGTRLLVL.

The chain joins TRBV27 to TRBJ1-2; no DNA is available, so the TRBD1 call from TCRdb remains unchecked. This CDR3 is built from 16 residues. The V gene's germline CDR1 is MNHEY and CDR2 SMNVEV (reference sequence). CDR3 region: CASSPGTGIDAYGYTF.

The CDR3 spells CASNGGREALDTQYF. The chain combines TRBV7-3 with TRBJ2-3; absent DNA, TCRdb's TRBD2 call cannot be checked. The CDR3 has 15 residues. Germline V gene data show CDR1 as SGHTA and CDR2 as FQGTGA.